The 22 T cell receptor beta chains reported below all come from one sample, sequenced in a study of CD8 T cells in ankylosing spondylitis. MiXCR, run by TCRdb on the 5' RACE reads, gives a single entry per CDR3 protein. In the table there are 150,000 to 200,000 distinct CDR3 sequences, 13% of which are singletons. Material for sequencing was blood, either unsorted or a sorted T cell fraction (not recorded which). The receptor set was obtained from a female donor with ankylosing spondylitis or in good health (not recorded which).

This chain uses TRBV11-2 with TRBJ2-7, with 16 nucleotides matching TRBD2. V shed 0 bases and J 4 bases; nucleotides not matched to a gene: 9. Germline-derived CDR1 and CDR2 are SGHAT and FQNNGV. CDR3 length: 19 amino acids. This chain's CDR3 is CASSLEDPGLAGGQYEQYF. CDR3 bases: TGTGCCAGCAGCTTAGAAGACCCGGGACTAGCGGGAGGGCAGTACGAGCAGTACTTC. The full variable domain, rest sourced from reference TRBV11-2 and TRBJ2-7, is EAGVAQSPRYKIIEKRQSVAFWCNPISGHATLYWYQQILGQGPKLLIQFQNNGVVDDSQLPKDRFSAERLKGVDSTLKIQPAKLEDSAVYLCASSLEDPGLAGGQYEQYFGPGTRLTVT.

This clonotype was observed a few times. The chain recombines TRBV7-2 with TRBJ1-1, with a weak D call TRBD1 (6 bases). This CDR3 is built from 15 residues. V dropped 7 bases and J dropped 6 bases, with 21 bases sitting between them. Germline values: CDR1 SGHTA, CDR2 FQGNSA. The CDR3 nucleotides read TGTGCCAGCACCGAGGGGGATTCAAGGGTCCCTGAAGCTTTCTTT. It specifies CASTEGDSRVPEAFF.

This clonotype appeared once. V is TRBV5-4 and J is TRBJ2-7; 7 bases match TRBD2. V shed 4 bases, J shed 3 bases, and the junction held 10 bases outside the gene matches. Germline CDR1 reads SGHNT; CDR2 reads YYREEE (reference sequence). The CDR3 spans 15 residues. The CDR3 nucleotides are TGTGCCAGCAGCCTTCCTGGCGGGAGAGGCTACGAGCAGTACTTC. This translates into CASSLPGGRGYEQYF.

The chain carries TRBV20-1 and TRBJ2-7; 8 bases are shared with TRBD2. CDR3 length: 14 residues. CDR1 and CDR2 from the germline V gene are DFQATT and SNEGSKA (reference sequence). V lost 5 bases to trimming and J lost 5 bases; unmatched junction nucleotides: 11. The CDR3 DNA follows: TGCAGTGCTGCCGGGACTAGGGGTACCGACGAGCAGTACTTC. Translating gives CSAAGTRGTDEQYF.

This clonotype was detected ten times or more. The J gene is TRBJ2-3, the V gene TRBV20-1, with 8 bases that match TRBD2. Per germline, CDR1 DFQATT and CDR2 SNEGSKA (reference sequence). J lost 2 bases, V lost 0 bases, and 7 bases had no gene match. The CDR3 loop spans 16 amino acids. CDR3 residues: CSARDPGRGDTDTQYF. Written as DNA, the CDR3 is TGCAGTGCTAGAGATCCCGGGCGGGGGGACACAGATACGCAGTATTTT.

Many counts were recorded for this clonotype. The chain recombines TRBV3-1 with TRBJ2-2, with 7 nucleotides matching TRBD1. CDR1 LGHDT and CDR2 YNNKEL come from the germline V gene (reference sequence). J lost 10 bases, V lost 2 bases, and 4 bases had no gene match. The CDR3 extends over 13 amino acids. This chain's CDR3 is CASSQRGRAELFF. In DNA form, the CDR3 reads TGTGCCAGCAGCCAAAGGGGGCGAGCGGAGCTGTTTTTT.

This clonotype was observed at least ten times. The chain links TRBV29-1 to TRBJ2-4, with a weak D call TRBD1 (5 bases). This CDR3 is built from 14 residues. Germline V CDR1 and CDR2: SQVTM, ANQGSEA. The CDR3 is CRPRGDSGGDIQYF. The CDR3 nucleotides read TGCAGACCCCGCGGCGACAGTGGTGGGGACATTCAGTACTTC.

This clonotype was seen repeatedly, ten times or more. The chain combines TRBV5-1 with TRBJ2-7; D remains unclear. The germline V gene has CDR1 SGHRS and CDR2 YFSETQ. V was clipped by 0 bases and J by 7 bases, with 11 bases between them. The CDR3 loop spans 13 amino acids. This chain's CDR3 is CASSLALQGEQYF. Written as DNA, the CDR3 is TGCGCCAGCAGCTTGGCCCTACAAGGGGAGCAGTACTTC.

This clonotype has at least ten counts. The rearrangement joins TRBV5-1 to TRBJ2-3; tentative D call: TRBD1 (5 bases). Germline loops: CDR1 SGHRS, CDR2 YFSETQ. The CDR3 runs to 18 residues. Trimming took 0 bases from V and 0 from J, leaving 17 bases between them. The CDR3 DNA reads TGCGCCAGCAGCTTGGTAACAGGTGCCCTCCGTAGCACAGATACGCAGTATTTT. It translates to CASSLVTGALRSTDTQYF.

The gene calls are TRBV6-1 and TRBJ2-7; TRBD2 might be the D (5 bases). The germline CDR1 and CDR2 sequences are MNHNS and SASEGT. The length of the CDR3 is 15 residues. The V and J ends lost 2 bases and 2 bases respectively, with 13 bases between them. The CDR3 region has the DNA TGTGCCAGCAGTGAATTGAGGGTTCCCACCTACGAGCAGTACTTC. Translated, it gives CASSELRVPTYEQYF.

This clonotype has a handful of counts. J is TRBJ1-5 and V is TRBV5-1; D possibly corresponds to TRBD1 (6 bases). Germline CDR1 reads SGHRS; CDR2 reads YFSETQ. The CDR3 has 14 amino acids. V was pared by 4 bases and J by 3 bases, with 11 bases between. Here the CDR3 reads CASSSGQPNQPQHF. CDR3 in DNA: TGCGCCAGCAGCAGCGGACAGCCCAATCAGCCCCAGCATTTT. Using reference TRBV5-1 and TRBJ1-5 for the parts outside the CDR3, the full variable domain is KAGVTQTPRYLIKTRGQQVTLSCSPISGHRSVSWYQQTPGQGLQFLFEYFSETQRNKGNFPGRFSGRQFSNSRSEMNVSTLELGDSALYLCASSSGQPNQPQHFGDGTRLSIL.

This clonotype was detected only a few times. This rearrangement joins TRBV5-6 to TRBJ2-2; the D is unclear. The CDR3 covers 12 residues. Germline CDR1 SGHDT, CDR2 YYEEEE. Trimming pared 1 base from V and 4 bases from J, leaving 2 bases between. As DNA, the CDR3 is TGTGCCAGCAGCTTGCCCACCGGGGAGCTGTTTTTT. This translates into CASSLPTGELFF.

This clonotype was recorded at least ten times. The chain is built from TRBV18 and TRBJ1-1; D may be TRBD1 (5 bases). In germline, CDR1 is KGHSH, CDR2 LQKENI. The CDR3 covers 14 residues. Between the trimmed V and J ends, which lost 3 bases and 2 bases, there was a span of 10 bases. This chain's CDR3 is CASSPDMLNTEAFF. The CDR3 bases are TGTGCCAGCTCACCGGACATGTTAAACACTGAAGCTTTCTTT.

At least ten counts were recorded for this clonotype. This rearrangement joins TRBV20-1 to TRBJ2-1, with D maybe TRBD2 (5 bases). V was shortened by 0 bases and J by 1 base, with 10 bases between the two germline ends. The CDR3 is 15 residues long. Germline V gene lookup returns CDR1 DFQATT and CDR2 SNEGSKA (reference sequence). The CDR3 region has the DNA TGCAGTGCTAGAGATGTCAGCGGATCCTACAATGAGCAGTTCTTC. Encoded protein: CSARDVSGSYNEQFF.

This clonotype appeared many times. CDR3: CASSPDRAVEKLFF. CDR3 nucleotide sequence: TGTGCCAGCAGCCCGGACAGGGCAGTCGAAAAACTGTTTTTT. J is TRBJ1-4 and V is TRBV7-2; 8 bases map to TRBD1. Germline V gene sequence: CDR1 SGHTA, CDR2 FQGNSA. V lost 5 bases and J lost 8; bases outside the gene matches: 7. This CDR3 contains 14 residues.

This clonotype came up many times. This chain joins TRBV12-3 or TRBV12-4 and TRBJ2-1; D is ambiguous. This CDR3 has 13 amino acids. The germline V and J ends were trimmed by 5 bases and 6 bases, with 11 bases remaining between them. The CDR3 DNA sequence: TGTGCCAGCAGTCAGAGGTTGGGCAATGAGCAGTTCTTC. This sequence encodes CASSQRLGNEQFF.

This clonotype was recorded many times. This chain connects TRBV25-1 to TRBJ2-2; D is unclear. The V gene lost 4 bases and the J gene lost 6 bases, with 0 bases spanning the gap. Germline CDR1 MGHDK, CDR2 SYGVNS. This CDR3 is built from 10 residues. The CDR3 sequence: CASSAGELFF. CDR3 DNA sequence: TGTGCCAGCAGTGCCGGGGAGCTGTTTTTT. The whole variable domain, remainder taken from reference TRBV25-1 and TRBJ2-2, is EADIYQTPRYLVIGTGKKITLECSQTMGHDKMYWYQQDPGMELHLIHYSYGVNSTEKGDLSSESTVSRIRTEHFPLTLESARPSHTSQYLCASSAGELFFGEGSRLTVL.

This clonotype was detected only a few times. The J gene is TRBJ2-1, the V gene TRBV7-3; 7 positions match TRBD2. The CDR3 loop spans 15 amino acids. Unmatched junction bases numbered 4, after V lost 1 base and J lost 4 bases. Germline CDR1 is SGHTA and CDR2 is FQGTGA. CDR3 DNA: TGTGCCAGCAGCTTAAACGGGGGGTTGTACAATGAGCAGTTCTTC. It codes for CASSLNGGLYNEQFF.

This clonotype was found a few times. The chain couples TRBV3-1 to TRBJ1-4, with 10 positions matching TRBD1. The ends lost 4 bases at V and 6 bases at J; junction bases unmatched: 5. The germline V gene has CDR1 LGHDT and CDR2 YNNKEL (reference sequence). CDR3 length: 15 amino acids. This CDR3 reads CASSRSGQGYEKLFF. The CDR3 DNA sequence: TGTGCCAGCAGCCGTTCGGGACAGGGGTATGAAAAACTGTTTTTT.

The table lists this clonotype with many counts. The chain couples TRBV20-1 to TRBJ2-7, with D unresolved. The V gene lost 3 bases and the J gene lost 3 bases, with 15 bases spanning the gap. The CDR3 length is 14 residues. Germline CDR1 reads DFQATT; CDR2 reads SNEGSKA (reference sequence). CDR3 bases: TGCAGTGCTAGCACTAAGAAGCTATACTACGAGCAGTACTTC. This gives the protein CSASTKKLYYEQYF.

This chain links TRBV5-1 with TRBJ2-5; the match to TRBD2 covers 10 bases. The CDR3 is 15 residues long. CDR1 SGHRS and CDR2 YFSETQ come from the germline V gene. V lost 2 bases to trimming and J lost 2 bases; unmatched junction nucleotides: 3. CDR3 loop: CASSLLTSGQETQYF. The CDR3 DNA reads TGCGCCAGCAGCTTACTGACTAGCGGGCAAGAGACCCAGTACTTC.

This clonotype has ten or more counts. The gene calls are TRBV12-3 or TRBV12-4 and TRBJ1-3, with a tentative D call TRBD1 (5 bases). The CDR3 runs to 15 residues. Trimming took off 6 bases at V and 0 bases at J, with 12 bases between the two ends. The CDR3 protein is CASREQANSGNTIYF. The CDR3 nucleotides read TGTGCCAGCAGGGAACAGGCTAACTCTGGAAACACCATATATTTT.